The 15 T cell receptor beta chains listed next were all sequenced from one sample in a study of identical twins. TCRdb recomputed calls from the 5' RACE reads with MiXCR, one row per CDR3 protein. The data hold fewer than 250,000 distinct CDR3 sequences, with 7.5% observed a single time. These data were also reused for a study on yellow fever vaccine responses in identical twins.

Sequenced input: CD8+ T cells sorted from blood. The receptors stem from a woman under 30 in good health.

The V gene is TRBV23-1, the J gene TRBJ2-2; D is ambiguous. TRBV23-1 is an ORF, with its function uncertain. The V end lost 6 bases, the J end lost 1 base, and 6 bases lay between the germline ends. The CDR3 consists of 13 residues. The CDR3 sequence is CASRPGNTGELFF. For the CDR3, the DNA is TGCGCCAGCAGGCCAGGGAACACCGGGGAGCTGTTTTTT.

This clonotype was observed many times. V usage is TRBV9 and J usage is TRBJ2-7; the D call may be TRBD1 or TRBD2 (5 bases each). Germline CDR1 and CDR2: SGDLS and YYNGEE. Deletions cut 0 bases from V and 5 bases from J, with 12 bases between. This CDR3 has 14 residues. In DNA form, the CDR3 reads TGTGCCAGCAGCGTAGCTACTGGGGACGACGAGCAGTACTTC. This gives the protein CASSVATGDDEQYF.

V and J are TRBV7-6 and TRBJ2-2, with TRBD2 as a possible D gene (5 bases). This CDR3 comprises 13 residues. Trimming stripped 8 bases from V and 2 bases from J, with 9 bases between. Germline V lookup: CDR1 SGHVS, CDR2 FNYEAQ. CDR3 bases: TGTGCCAGCCAAGGACTCAACACCGGGGAGCTGTTTTTT. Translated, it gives CASQGLNTGELFF.

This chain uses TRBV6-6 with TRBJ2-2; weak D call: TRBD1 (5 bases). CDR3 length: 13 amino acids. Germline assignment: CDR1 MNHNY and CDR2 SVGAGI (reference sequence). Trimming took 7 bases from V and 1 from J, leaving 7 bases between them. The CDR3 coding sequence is TGTGCCAGCACACAGGTGAACACCGGGGAGCTGTTTTTT. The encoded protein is CASTQVNTGELFF.

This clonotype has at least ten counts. CDR3 in DNA: TGTGCCAGCAGTGGACGTCCGGGACACAGCACAGATACGCAGTATTTT. It encodes CASSGRPGHSTDTQYF. The chain links TRBV25-1 to TRBJ2-3, with D perhaps matching TRBD1 (6 bases). With 4 bases removed from V and 0 bases from J, the gap between germline ends came to 14 bases. CDR1 MGHDK and CDR2 SYGVNS come from the germline V gene. CDR3 length: 16 residues.

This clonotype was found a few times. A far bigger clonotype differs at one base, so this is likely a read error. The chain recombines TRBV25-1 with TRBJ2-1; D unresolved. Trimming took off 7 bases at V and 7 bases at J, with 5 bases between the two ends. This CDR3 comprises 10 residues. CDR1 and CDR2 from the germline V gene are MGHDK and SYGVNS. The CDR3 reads CASMGNEQFF. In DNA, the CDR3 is TGTGCCAGCATGGGAAATGAGCAGTTCTTC. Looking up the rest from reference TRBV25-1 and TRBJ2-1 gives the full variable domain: EADIYQTPRYLVIGTGKKITLECSQTMGHDKMYWYQQDPGMELHLIHYSYGVNSTEKGDLSSESTVSRIRTEHFPLTLESARPSHTSQYLCASMGNEQFFGPGTRLTVL.

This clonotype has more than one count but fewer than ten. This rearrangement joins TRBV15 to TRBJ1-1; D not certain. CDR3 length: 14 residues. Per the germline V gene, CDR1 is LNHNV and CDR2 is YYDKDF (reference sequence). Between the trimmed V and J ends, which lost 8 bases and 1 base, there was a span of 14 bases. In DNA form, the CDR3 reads TGTGCCACCTCTGATGGGCCGTCGAACACTGAAGCTTTCTTT. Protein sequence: CATSDGPSNTEAFF.

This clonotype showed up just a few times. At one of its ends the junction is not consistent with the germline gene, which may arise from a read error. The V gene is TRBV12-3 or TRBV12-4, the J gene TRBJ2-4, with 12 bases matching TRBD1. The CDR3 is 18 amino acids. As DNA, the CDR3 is TGTGCCTGCAGATTTTCCGATGCCGGGACAGGGGGCTTGAACATTCAGTACTTC. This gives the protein CACRFSDAGTGGLNIQYF.

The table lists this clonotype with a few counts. This chain's CDR3 is CASSFNGRGTDEQFF. The CDR3 coding sequence is TGCGCCAGCAGCTTCAACGGGAGGGGGACGGATGAGCAGTTCTTC. V usage is TRBV5-1 and J usage is TRBJ2-1; 8 nucleotides agree with TRBD2. V shed 2 bases, J shed 8 bases, and the junction held 9 bases outside the gene matches. CDR1 and CDR2 (germline): SGHRS, YFSETQ. CDR3 length: 15 residues.

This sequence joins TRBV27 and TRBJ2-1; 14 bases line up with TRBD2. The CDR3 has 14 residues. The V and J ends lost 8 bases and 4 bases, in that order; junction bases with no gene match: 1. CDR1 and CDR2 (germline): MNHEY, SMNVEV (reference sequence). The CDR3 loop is CASGTSGGYNEQFF. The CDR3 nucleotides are TGTGCCAGCGGGACTAGCGGGGGTTACAATGAGCAGTTCTTC.

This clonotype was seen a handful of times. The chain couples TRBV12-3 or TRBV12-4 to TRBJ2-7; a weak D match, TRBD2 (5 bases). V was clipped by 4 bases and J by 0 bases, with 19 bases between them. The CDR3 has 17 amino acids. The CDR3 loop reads CASSSGSNVGSSYEQYF. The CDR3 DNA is TGTGCCAGCAGTTCGGGGAGTAACGTGGGGAGCTCCTACGAGCAGTACTTC.

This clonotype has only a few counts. CDR3 amino acids: CASSLSGIRYNEQFF. As DNA, the CDR3 is TGTGCCAGCAGCTTATCCGGGATCCGATACAATGAGCAGTTCTTC. The chain has TRBV7-2 and TRBJ2-1; D is possibly TRBD2 (5 bases). Germline CDR1 SGHTA, CDR2 FQGNSA. CDR3 size: 15 residues. V was shortened by 2 bases and J by 4 bases, with 12 bases between the two germline ends.

The CDR3 is CATSDFQGRKTDTQYF. The CDR3 DNA is TGTGCCACCAGTGATTTTCAGGGGCGAAAGACAGATACGCAGTATTTT. The rearrangement links TRBV24-1 to TRBJ2-3; the D gene is possibly TRBD1 (6 bases). This CDR3 has 16 residues. Germline V gene data show CDR1 as KGHDR and CDR2 as SFDVKD. The V gene lost 1 base and the J gene lost 3 bases, with 13 bases spanning the gap.

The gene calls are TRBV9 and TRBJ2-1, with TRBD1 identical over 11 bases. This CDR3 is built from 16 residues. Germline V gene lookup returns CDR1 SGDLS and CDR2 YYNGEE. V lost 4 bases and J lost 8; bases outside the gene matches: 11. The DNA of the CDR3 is TGTGCCAGCAGCAGCCGGGACAGGGGGTTGATCGATGAGCAGTTCTTC. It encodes CASSSRDRGLIDEQFF. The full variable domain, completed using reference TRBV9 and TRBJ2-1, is DSGVTQTPKHLITATGQRVTLRCSPRSGDLSVYWYQQSLDQGLQFLIQYYNGEERAKGNILERFSAQQFPDLHSELNLSSLELGDSALYFCASSSRDRGLIDEQFFGPGTRLTVL.

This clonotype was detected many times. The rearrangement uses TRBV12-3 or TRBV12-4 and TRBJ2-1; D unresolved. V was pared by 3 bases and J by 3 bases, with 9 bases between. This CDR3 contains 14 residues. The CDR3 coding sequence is TGTGCCAGCAGTTTCACCTACATCTACAATGAGCAGTTCTTC. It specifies CASSFTYIYNEQFF.